A selection of T cell receptor beta chains follows, all from one sample in a study of T cells after yellow fever vaccination. TCRdb reprocessed the 5' RACE reads with MiXCR, giving one entry per CDR3 protein. Of roughly 250,000 distinct CDR3 sequences in the sample, roughly 13% are singletons; the top ten hold about 0.51%. Here the sequenced sample was CD4+ T cells sorted from PBMCs, taken 45 days after the yellow fever booster vaccination. Source of these receptors: a man aged 25 to 40 who received the YFV17D yellow fever vaccine. CDR3s include the opening cysteine and the closing phenylalanine or tryptophan. The D gene is left open where the match is weak. Clone size, where shown, is once, few, many, or a class for clones that have expanded.

size: few
J: TRBJ2-1
V: TRBV5-1
D: -
CDR3: CASSLDGFGEQFF
DNA: TGCGCCAGCAGCTTGGATGGGTTTGGTGAGCAGTTCTTC

size: few
J: TRBJ2-1
V: TRBV14
D: TRBD1
CDR3: CASSQRDRGNYEQFF
DNA: TGTGCCAGCAGCCAACGGGACAGGGGGAATTATGAGCAGTTCTTC

size: -
J: TRBJ2-5
V: TRBV11-2
D: -
CDR3: CASSLGLVETQYF
DNA: TGTGCCAGCAGCTTAGGACTAGTTGAGACCCAGTACTTC

size: few
J: TRBJ2-1
V: TRBV28
D: -
CDR3: CASSSGGRDGFF
DNA: TGTGCCAGCAGTTCCGGGGGGCGAGATGGGTTCTTC

size: -
J: TRBJ1-4
V: TRBV3-1
D: -
CDR3: CASSPSGFTEKLFF
DNA: TGTGCCAGCAGCCCCTCGGGATTTACTGAAAAACTGTTTTTT

size: -
J: TRBJ2-7
V: TRBV12-3/TRBV12-4
D: -
CDR3: CASSQLGRFEQYF
DNA: TGTGCCAGCAGTCAGCTCGGACGGTTCGAGCAGTACTTC

size: -
J: TRBJ2-5
V: TRBV20-1
D: -
CDR3: CSAGRALETQYF
DNA: TGCAGCGCCGGGCGGGCGTTGGAGACCCAGTACTTC

size: few
J: TRBJ2-5
V: TRBV12-3/TRBV12-4
D: -
CDR3: CASSFRGGSYQETQYF
DNA: TGTGCCAGCAGTTTTAGGGGTGGGAGTTACCAAGAGACCCAGTACTTC

size: few
J: TRBJ2-5
V: TRBV12-3/TRBV12-4
D: TRBD2
CDR3: CASSPSGRVKGETQYF
DNA: TGTGCCAGCAGCCCTAGCGGGAGGGTAAAGGGAGAGACCCAGTACTTC

size: -
J: TRBJ2-7
V: TRBV7-2
D: -
CDR3: CASSLASGHYEQYF
DNA: TGTGCCAGCAGCTTAGCGTCGGGTCACTACGAGCAGTACTTC

size: -
J: TRBJ2-7
V: TRBV20-1
D: TRBD2
CDR3: CSASKWGTRGGDEQYF
DNA: TGCAGTGCTAGCAAATGGGGGACTAGGGGAGGGGACGAGCAGTACTTC

size: few
J: TRBJ2-7
V: TRBV29-1
D: TRBD2
CDR3: CSVAGLAGEYEQYF
DNA: TGCAGCGTTGCAGGACTAGCGGGAGAGTACGAGCAGTACTTC

size: few
J: TRBJ2-2
V: TRBV24-1
D: -
CDR3: CATSVGTGSLRNTGELFF
DNA: TGTGCCACCAGTGTAGGAACAGGGTCATTACGAAACACCGGGGAGCTGTTTTTT

size: -
J: TRBJ1-2
V: TRBV5-4
D: -
CDR3: CASSGQNYGYTF
DNA: TGTGCCAGCAGCGGACAGAACTATGGCTACACCTTC

size: -
J: TRBJ2-3
V: TRBV6-1
D: -
CDR3: CASRPTNQGITDTQYF
DNA: TGTGCCAGCAGACCGACGAATCAGGGGATCACAGATACGCAGTATTTT

size: many
J: TRBJ1-4
V: TRBV29-1
D: TRBD1
CDR3: CSVRTGWDEKLFF
DNA: TGCAGCGTTAGGACAGGGTGGGACGAAAAACTGTTTTTT

size: few
J: TRBJ2-3
V: TRBV10-1
D: -
CDR3: CASSAGVSADTQYF
DNA: TGCGCCAGCAGTGCGGGGGTTTCTGCAGATACGCAGTATTTT

size: few
J: TRBJ2-1
V: TRBV7-2
D: TRBD2
CDR3: CASSFARTSGYNEQFF
DNA: TGTGCCAGCAGCTTCGCCCGGACTAGCGGCTACAATGAGCAGTTCTTC

size: -
J: TRBJ2-6
V: TRBV9
D: -
CDR3: CASSGRNLGANVLTF
DNA: TGTGCCAGCAGCGGAAGGAATCTGGGGGCCAACGTCCTGACTTTC

size: few
J: TRBJ2-2
V: TRBV15
D: -
CDR3: CATSREGGFTGELFF
DNA: TGTGCCACCAGCAGAGAAGGTGGATTCACCGGGGAGCTGTTTTTT

size: -
J: TRBJ2-4
V: TRBV6-2/TRBV6-3
D: -
CDR3: CASRPEGNIQYF
DNA: TGTGCCAGCAGACCGGAGGGAAACATTCAGTACTTC

size: -
J: TRBJ1-1
V: TRBV5-1
D: TRBD1
CDR3: CASSPNTGTANTEAFF
DNA: TGCGCCAGCAGCCCGAACACCGGGACAGCGAACACTGAAGCTTTCTTT

size: -
J: TRBJ2-3
V: TRBV20-1
D: TRBD2
CDR3: CSAQGSGRPDTQYF
DNA: TGCAGTGCCCAAGGTAGCGGGAGACCAGATACGCAGTATTTT

size: -
J: TRBJ1-5
V: TRBV29-1
D: -
CDR3: CSVAGYSNQPQHF
DNA: TGCAGCGTTGCCGGATATAGCAATCAGCCCCAGCATTTT

size: -
J: TRBJ2-7
V: TRBV5-1
D: -
CDR3: CASSVPSYEQYF
DNA: TGCGCCAGCAGCGTACCCTCCTACGAGCAGTACTTC

size: -
J: TRBJ2-3
V: TRBV11-2
D: TRBD1
CDR3: CASPSKQGASDTQYF
DNA: TGTGCCAGCCCCTCTAAACAGGGGGCGTCGGATACGCAGTATTTT

size: few
J: TRBJ2-7
V: TRBV3-1
D: -
CDR3: CASSQLTTGTRAYEQYF
DNA: TGTGCCAGCAGCCAACTTACTACAGGGACGAGGGCCTACGAGCAGTACTTC

size: few
J: TRBJ2-5
V: TRBV5-1
D: -
CDR3: CASSWEETQYF
DNA: TGCGCCAGCAGCTGGGAAGAGACCCAGTACTTC

size: few
J: TRBJ1-5
V: TRBV7-9
D: -
CDR3: CASSERPGQPQHF
DNA: TGTGCCAGCAGCGAAAGGCCGGGGCAGCCCCAGCATTTT

size: few
J: TRBJ2-3
V: TRBV10-3
D: TRBD2
CDR3: CAIRTGGLAVTDTQYF
DNA: TGTGCCATCAGGACGGGCGGTCTAGCGGTCACAGATACGCAGTATTTT

size: -
J: TRBJ2-1
V: TRBV20-1
D: TRBD2
CDR3: CSAYNSGRGSYNEQFF
DNA: TGCAGTGCCTATAACAGCGGGAGGGGATCCTACAATGAGCAGTTCTTC

size: -
J: TRBJ2-3
V: TRBV7-8
D: -
CDR3: CASSLVGGLDTQYF
DNA: TGTGCCAGCAGCTTAGTAGGCGGGCTGGATACGCAGTATTTT

size: -
J: TRBJ2-3
V: TRBV24-1
D: -
CDR3: CATSERSDTQYF
DNA: TGTGCCACCAGCGAAAGGAGTGATACGCAGTATTTT

size: -
J: TRBJ2-7
V: TRBV9
D: -
CDR3: CASSAQPGSSYEQYF
DNA: TGTGCCAGCAGCGCCCAACCCGGGAGCTCCTACGAGCAGTACTTC

size: few
J: TRBJ2-3
V: TRBV4-3
D: -
CDR3: CASIARGPGLPRMDTQYF
DNA: TGCGCCAGCATCGCAAGGGGACCGGGACTGCCCCGCATGGATACGCAGTATTTT

size: many
J: TRBJ2-3
V: TRBV29-1
D: -
CDR3: CSVVRPGSTDTQYF
DNA: TGCAGCGTTGTGAGGCCAGGGAGCACAGATACGCAGTATTTT

size: few
J: TRBJ2-3
V: TRBV7-2
D: TRBD2
CDR3: CASSLERGGTDTQYF
DNA: TGTGCCAGCAGCTTAGAGCGGGGGGGCACAGATACGCAGTATTTT

size: -
J: TRBJ2-5
V: TRBV20-1
D: TRBD2
CDR3: CSATSGTRETQYF
DNA: TGCAGTGCAACTAGCGGGACGAGGGAGACCCAGTACTTC